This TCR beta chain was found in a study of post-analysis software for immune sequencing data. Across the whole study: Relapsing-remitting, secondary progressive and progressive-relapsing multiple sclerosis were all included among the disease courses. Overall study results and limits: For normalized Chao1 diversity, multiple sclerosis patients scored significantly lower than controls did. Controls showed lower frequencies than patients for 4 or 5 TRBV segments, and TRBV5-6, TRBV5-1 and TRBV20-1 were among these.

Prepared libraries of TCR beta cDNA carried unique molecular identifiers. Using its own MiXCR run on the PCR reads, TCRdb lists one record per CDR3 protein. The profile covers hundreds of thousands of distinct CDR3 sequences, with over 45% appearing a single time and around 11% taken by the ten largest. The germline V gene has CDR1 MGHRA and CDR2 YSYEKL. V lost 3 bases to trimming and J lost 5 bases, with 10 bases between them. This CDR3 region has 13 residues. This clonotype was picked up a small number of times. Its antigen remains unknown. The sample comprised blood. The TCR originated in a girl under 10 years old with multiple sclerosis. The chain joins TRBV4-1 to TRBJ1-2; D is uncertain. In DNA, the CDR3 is TGCGCCAGCAGCCATGTGGGAGATTATGGCTACACCTTC. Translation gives CASSHVGDYGYTF.